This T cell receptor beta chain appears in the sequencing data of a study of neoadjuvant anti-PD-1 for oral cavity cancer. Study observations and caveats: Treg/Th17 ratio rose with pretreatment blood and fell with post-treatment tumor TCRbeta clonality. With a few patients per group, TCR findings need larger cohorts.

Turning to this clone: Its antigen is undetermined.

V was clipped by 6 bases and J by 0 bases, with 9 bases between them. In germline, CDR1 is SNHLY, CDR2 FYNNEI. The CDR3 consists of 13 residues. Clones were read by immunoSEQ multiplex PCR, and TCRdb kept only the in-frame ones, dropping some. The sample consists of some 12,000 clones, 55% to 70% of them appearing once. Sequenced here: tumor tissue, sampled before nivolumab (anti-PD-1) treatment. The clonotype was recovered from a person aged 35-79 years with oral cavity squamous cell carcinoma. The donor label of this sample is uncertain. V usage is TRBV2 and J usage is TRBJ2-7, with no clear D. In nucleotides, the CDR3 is TGTGCCAGCAGGGCATCCAGCTCCTACGAGCAGTACTTC. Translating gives CASRASSSYEQYF.